These 5 T cell receptor beta chains came from one sample sequenced in a study of OX40 agonist ivuxolimab in advanced cancers. Libraries were prepared by immunoSEQ multiplex PCR; TCRdb keeps only in-frame clonotypes and omits some of them. This sample has 66,000 or so clones, with about 85% found just once. The source material was CD4+ or CD8+ T cells sorted from blood, sampled in a trial of the OX40 agonist ivuxolimab. These receptors were taken from an adult with an advanced solid tumor such as melanoma, head and neck, liver or kidney cancer.

The chain joins TRBV28 to TRBJ2-4; 8 positions match TRBD2. Germline CDR1 and CDR2: MDHEN and SYDVKM. V gave up 6 bases and J gave up 1 base; unmatched junction bases: 11. This CDR3 region has 17 residues. The CDR3 loop reads CASSPPGSGAAKNIQYF. The CDR3 bases are TGTGCCAGCAGCCCCCCGGGTAGCGGGGCGGCCAAAAACATTCAGTACTTC.

A single count supports this clone. The chain carries TRBV7-9 and TRBJ2-7, with 8 positions matching TRBD1. V shed 4 bases and J 6 bases; nucleotides not matched to a gene: 8. Germline lookup yields CDR1 SEHNR and CDR2 FQNEAQ (reference sequence). This CDR3 has 14 amino acids. The CDR3 region is CASSSIKGQGEQYF. CDR3 sequence (DNA): TGTGCCAGCAGCTCGATCAAAGGACAGGGCGAGCAGTACTTC.

This clone was found a few times. The chain combines TRBV2 with TRBJ1-2; D possibly corresponds to TRBD1 (5 bases). The CDR3 totals 13 residues. V was pared by 5 bases and J by 3 bases, with 10 bases between. Germline CDR1 is SNHLY and CDR2 is FYNNEI. The CDR3 DNA follows: TGTGCCAGCAGTCGACAGATAGACTATGGCTACACCTTC. It encodes CASSRQIDYGYTF.

This chain joins TRBV5-1 and TRBJ2-7; a possible D gene is TRBD1 (6 bases). Germline CDR1 reads SGHRS; CDR2 reads YFSETQ. This CDR3 is 15 amino acids long. Trimming shortened V by 3 bases and J by 7 bases, and 20 bases separated the two germline ends. The CDR3: CASSYRDTKMGEQYF. CDR3 in DNA: TGCGCCAGCAGCTACCGGGACACCAAAATGGGTGAGCAGTACTTC.

About this clone itself: The sample has other DNA sequences that encode this CDR3 too. This chain joins TRBV7-9 and TRBJ2-2; D is unclear. There are 12 residues in the CDR3. Germline CDR1 and CDR2: SEHNR and FQNEAQ (reference sequence). V shed 3 bases and J shed 2 bases, with 1 base lying between them. The CDR3: CASSFNTGELFF. The CDR3 bases are TGTGCCAGCAGCTTTAACACCGGGGAGCTGTTTTTT.